This TCR beta chain emerged from a study of T cell repertoires in cytomegalovirus infection (dated 2019 in TCRdb). With respect to the entire study: The peptide stimulations were aimed at well-studied HLA-B-restricted epitopes as well as recently identified HLA-C-restricted CMV epitopes, whose presentation resists viral immunomodulation. The HLA type of each donor mattered for the analysis, because public TCR beta signatures pointed to carriage of CMV infection along with the matching HLA type.

V loses 1 base at its end and J loses 5 bases; junction bases beyond the gene matches: 10. The germline V gene specifies MGHRA as CDR1 and YSYEKL as CDR2. Reading from cysteine to phenylalanine, the CDR3 counts 17 amino acids. The sequence is cut down to CDR3 DNA, 51 bases in frame from base 1. This clonotype was counted a few times. Which antigen it targets is not known. Base qualities are not at hand, and no much larger clone is one base apart. The sample was run on an Illumina HiSeq 1500. TCRdb applied fastp at Q25 and MiXCR to the public reads, then kept only in-frame beta chains. Under each unique CDR3 protein, matching rows form one entry showing the most common genes and DNA. The sample table records roughly 860,000 distinct CDR3 sequences; approximately 32% of these occur just once. The ten largest clones take up 12% of the sample. The study at large found these results: The ex vivo response was dominated by HLA-C-restricted CMV-specific TCR beta clonotypes, which also provided the single most frequent clonotype in two of eight donors. In both this cohort and an independent cohort of 300 to 450 donors, the cumulative frequency of public TCR beta family members distinguished carriers of CMV infection plus the relevant HLA type.

Interpreted using the paper, the treatment or condition label stands for: in vitro stimulation with specific CMV peptide epitopes to enrich CMV-specific T cells. This chain joins TRBV4-1 to TRBJ1-5; 8 central bases correspond to TRBD1. The receptor was isolated from a human donor in good health (CMV status not recorded). Some clones in this sample may be carry-over from other donors' samples. The sample here was cultured CD8+ T cells from PBMCs, taken from culture after CMV antigen stimulation. CDR3 protein: CASSQGVATGADQPQHF. The nucleotide sequence is TGCGCCAGCAGCCAAGGGGTGGCGACAGGGGCAGATCAGCCCCAGCATTTT.